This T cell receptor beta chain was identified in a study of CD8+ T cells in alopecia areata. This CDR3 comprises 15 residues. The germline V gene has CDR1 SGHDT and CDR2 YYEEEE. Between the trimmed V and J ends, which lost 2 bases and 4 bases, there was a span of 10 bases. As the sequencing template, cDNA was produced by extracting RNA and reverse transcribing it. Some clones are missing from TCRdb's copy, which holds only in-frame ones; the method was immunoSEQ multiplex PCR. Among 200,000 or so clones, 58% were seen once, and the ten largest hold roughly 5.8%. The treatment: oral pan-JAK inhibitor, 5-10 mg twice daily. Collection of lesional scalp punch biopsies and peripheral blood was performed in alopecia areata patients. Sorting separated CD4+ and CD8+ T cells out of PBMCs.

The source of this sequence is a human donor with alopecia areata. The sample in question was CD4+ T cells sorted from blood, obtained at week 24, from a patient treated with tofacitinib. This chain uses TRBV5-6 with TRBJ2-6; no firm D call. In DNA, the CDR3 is TGTGCCAGCAGCTTCGGTGGCTACGGGGCCAACGTCCTGACTTTC. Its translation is CASSFGGYGANVLTF. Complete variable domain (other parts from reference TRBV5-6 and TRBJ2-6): DAGVTQSPTHLIKTRGQQVTLRCSPKSGHDTVSWYQQALGQGPQFIFQYYEEEERQRGNFPDRFSGHQFPNYSSELNVNALLLGDSALYLCASSFGGYGANVLTFGAGSRLTVL.